This T cell receptor beta chain is from a study of blood T cell repertoires in COVID-19. This CDR3 contains 16 residues. Germline trimming cut 2 bases from V and 0 bases from J; bases unmatched to any gene: 4. Per germline, CDR1 SGHTA and CDR2 FQGNSA. Sequenced by immunoSEQ multiplex PCR; TCRdb stores in-frame clones only, minus some. The top ten hold roughly a sixth of the sample, which has about 200,000 clones, around nine tenths seen once. The chain recombines TRBV7-2 with TRBJ2-1; 7 bases agree with TRBD2. This clonotype was obtained from a man aged 50-60 years with COVID-19, enrolled during active disease. Sequenced: peripheral blood. CDR3 protein: CASSLRGGGSYNEQFF. The DNA for the CDR3 is TGTGCCAGCAGCTTAAGGGGCGGGGGCTCCTACAATGAGCAGTTCTTC.